This T cell receptor beta chain was found in a study of T cells in localized non-small cell lung cancer. Study-wide points: There was higher T cell clonality in uninvolved adjacent lung than in tumor, and it was highest there. Longer overall survival was linked to higher blood T cell density. Among the top 100 tumor clones, a median around 60 appeared in adjacent lung.

Between the trimmed V and J ends, which lost 2 bases and 7 bases, there was a span of 14 bases. The CDR3 loop spans 14 amino acids. Germline V gene sequence: CDR1 MRHNA, CDR2 SNTAGT. Comments on this clone: Its target is unknown.

Only in-frame clones appear in the TCRdb table, and some are missing; sequencing was by immunoSEQ multiplex PCR. The sample consists of around 69,000 clones, around 90% of them appearing once. V gene TRBV6-4 combines with J gene TRBJ1-1; D may be TRBD1 (6 bases). Material: peripheral blood, obtained before any cancer treatment. This clonotype was sampled from a woman aged 40-69 years with stage I lung adenocarcinoma. The CDR3, as DNA: TGTGCCAGCAGTGACCATTACAGGGACGGTGAAGCTTTCTTT. Translating it yields CASSDHYRDGEAFF.